The T cell receptor (beta chain) under discussion was sequenced for a study of T cells in localized non-small cell lung cancer. General study points: Among the top 100 tumor clones, a median around 62 appeared in adjacent lung.

Notes on this clone: Its antigen is currently unknown.

Profiling relied on immunoSEQ multiplex PCR, and the TCRdb table lists in-frame clones only, not all of them. The table shows roughly 21,000 clones, with approximately 86% occurring only once. CDR3 length: 13 amino acids. Germline V gene data show CDR1 as MNHGY and CDR2 as SVAAGI. The V end was cut by 6 bases, the J end by 6 bases, with 15 bases between. The chain is built from TRBV6-9 and TRBJ2-7; D might be TRBD1 (6 bases). The material sequenced was peripheral blood mononuclear cells, taken before any cancer treatment. The sequence was collected from a male donor at least 60 years old with stage II lung adenocarcinoma. DNA for the CDR3: TGTGCCAGCAGCCGGACCACAGGGTCCGAGCAGTACTTC. Its translation is CASSRTTGSEQYF.